This T cell receptor (beta chain) was retrieved from a study of shared clonotypes between healthy human individuals. Whole-study findings and limits: Clonotypes not shared had lower generation probabilities than those common to all four donors. Naive subsets usually exceeded memory subsets in estimated richness.

It was across several immunoSEQ plates that each subset's genomic DNA was evenly split. Original data processing: Quality scores were absent from the junction-only immunoSEQ sequences, so filtering differed. Here immunoSEQ multiplex PCR was the method, and the copy in TCRdb shows in-frame clones only, minus some. From that table come the V and J calls and clone size; the DNA was used to work out D and trimming. This table has approximately 340,000 clones, about 70% appearing once. Points on this clone: Its antigen is not identified.

Sequences were obtained from memory CD4+ T cells sorted from blood. Subset of the sample: CD45RA-negative fraction. This receptor was taken from a man aged 25-45 years in good health.

CDR3 amino acids: CASSLNQLNEQFF. The DNA for the CDR3 is TGTGCCAGCAGCTTAAACCAATTGAATGAGCAGTTCTTC. The V and J genes are TRBV7-6 and TRBJ2-1, with D uncertain. The V and J ends lost 2 bases and 7 bases respectively, with 9 bases between them. Germline lookup yields CDR1 SGHVS and CDR2 FNYEAQ. The CDR3 length is 13 residues.